Shown below are 10 T cell receptor beta chains from a single sample sequenced in a study of monozygotic twins with inflammatory bowel disease. Using the 5' RACE reads, TCRdb records one entry per CDR3 protein without DNA. The specimen's table records around 40,000 distinct CDR3 sequences. Sequencing was performed on blood. The source of these receptors is a human donor with ulcerative colitis or Crohn's disease, or a healthy co-twin of an affected twin (not recorded which).

The rearrangement uses TRBV5-5 and TRBJ2-7; TCRdb indicates TRBD2, and absent DNA this call remains unverified. The CDR3 is 18 residues long. Germline V gives CDR1 SGHKS, CDR2 YYEKEE (reference sequence). The CDR3 sequence: CASSFLSSGGASSYEQYF.

This sequence joins TRBV5-1 and TRBJ1-1. Germline V gene lookup returns CDR1 SGHRS and CDR2 YFSETQ. The CDR3 covers 15 residues. CDR3 region: CASSLGIGGDTEAFF.

This chain uses TRBV14 with TRBJ1-6. The germline CDR1 and CDR2 sequences are SGHDN and FVKESK. The CDR3 contains 13 residues. The CDR3 region is CASSGVLASPLHF. The full variable domain, completed using reference TRBV14 and TRBJ1-6, is EAGVTQFPSHSVIEKGQTVTLRCDPISGHDNLYWYRRVMGKEIKFLLHFVKESKQDESGMPNNRFLAERTGGTYSTLKVQPAELEDSGVYFCASSGVLASPLHFGNGTRLTVT.

The V call is TRBV20-1, the J call TRBJ2-1; TCRdb lists TRBD2, though no DNA is available to test this call. The germline gives CDR1 DFQATT, CDR2 SNEGSKA (reference sequence). The CDR3 has 16 residues. The CDR3 is CSAPEGLAGLRGEQFF.

V is TRBV11-2 and J is TRBJ1-1; there is no DNA to check the TCRdb D call of TRBD1. From germline, CDR1 is SGHAT and CDR2 FQNNGV. The CDR3 sequence is 15 residues long. The CDR3 sequence is CASSFEQGPNTEAFF.

The chain has TRBV4-2 and TRBJ1-1; TCRdb lists TRBD1, though no DNA is available to test this call. This CDR3 spans 16 amino acids. CDR1 and CDR2 (germline): LGHNA, YNFKEQ. CDR3 amino acids: CASSQEVGGANTEAFF.

The rearrangement links TRBV11-3 to TRBJ2-1; checking the TCRdb D call of TRBD1 is not possible without DNA. Germline CDR1 and CDR2: SGHNT and YENEEA. The CDR3 contains 16 residues. The chain's CDR3 is CASSPRGGSSYNEQFF.

The rearrangement uses TRBV27 and TRBJ2-7; TCRdb designates TRBD2, a call that cannot be tested without DNA. Germline V gene sequence: CDR1 MNHEY, CDR2 SMNVEV (reference sequence). The CDR3 runs to 15 residues. The CDR3 here is CASSYGGGPPYEQYF.

The chain has TRBV3-1 and TRBJ2-3; TCRdb's D call, TRBD1, is unchecked because there is no DNA. The CDR3 consists of 13 residues. Germline V CDR1 and CDR2: LGHDT, YNNKEL (reference sequence). CDR3: CASSRNRGDTQYF.

The rearrangement joins TRBV20-1 to TRBJ2-2; TCRdb's D call, TRBD2, is unchecked because there is no DNA. The V gene's germline CDR1 is DFQATT and CDR2 SNEGSKA (reference sequence). There are 15 residues in the CDR3. CDR3 sequence reads: CSAWASGRAKGELFF.